Listed below are T cell receptor beta chains from one sample, sequenced in a study of CD8+ T cells in alopecia areata. Assay: immunoSEQ multiplex PCR; the TCRdb copy retains only in-frame clones and omits some. The repertoire has fewer than 200,000 clones, approximately 60% of them found once; the top ten carry around 14%. The material sequenced was CD4+ T cells sorted from blood, taken at week 24, from a patient treated with tofacitinib. All receptors come from a human donor with alopecia areata. Each CDR3 is given without its conserved first and last residue. A D gene is named only where the DNA matches it firmly.

len,d_gene,v_gene,j_gene,CDR3aa
12,TRBD1,TRBV6-5,TRBJ2-5,ASSTGQGGRYQY
10,-,TRBV5-4,TRBJ2-2,ASSSNTGELF
13,-,TRBV5-6,TRBJ2-1,ASSFGAGAYNEQF
14,-,TRBV11-2,TRBJ2-5,ASSRTRTSREETQY
14,-,TRBV30,TRBJ1-6,AWSSSRGQLGSPLH
13,TRBD2,TRBV30,TRBJ2-2,ASKPAGGNTGELF
11,-,TRBV4-2,TRBJ1-2,ASSQDTVYGYT
13,-,TRBV7-9,TRBJ2-5,ASSLAGRVQETQY
10,-,TRBV29-1,TRBJ1-2,SVEGQGQGYT
13,TRBD2,TRBV7-7,TRBJ2-5,ASSLTTSGAETQY
16,TRBD1,TRBV5-6,TRBJ1-5,ASNLRTGSEIGNQPQH
10,-,TRBV29-1,TRBJ1-1,SAQSGNTEAF
10,-,TRBV2,TRBJ1-1,ASSDRNTEAF
11,-,TRBV2,TRBJ2-4,ASNPDIPNIQY
12,TRBD1,TRBV5-1,TRBJ1-4,ASSYDREGEKLF
11,-,TRBV7-2,TRBJ2-7,ASSLVGAYEQY
13,-,TRBV11-2,TRBJ2-3,ASSLVGPGTDTQY
13,TRBD1,TRBV7-9,TRBJ1-5,ASSLEQGANQPQH
13,TRBD2,TRBV30,TRBJ2-2,AWSPRLAGGGELF
11,-,TRBV5-1,TRBJ1-2,ASSLLVNYGYT